The 21 T cell receptor beta chains reported below all come from one sample, sequenced in a study of T cells after yellow fever vaccination. TCRdb called the 5' RACE reads again in MiXCR, with one record for every CDR3 protein. In the table there are 75,000 to 100,000 distinct CDR3 sequences, 8% to 10% of which are singletons. This specimen consisted of CD8+ T cells not binding an NS4B(214-222) dextramer, sorted from PBMCs, obtained less than 16 days after the first yellow fever vaccination. The receptor source for this set is a man in his late teens or twenties who received the YFV17D yellow fever vaccine.

This chain uses TRBV6-4 with TRBJ2-7; D might be TRBD1 (6 bases). CDR1 is MRHNA, CDR2 SNTAGT, per germline. V gave up 6 bases and J gave up 3 bases, with 30 bases separating them. The CDR3 length is 19 residues. CDR3 DNA: TGTGCCAGCAGCCCCCGACGGGCAGGGGCTCCGGTACGTAGCTACGAGCAGTACTTC. Encoded protein: CASSPRRAGAPVRSYEQYF.

The DNA for the CDR3 is TGTGCCAGCAGCTCCGCCTTGGGGGGCGCGAACACCGGGGAGCTGTTTTTT. This translates into CASSSALGGANTGELFF. The chain has TRBV7-8 and TRBJ2-2, with D perhaps matching TRBD1 or TRBD2 (6 bases each). The CDR3 runs to 17 residues. V was shortened by 4 bases and J by 0 bases, with 15 bases between the two germline ends. CDR1 is SGHVS, CDR2 FQNEAQ, per germline.

The CDR3, as DNA: TGCGCCAGCAGCGTCGGGATCCAGCGGGGCTACCAAGAGACCCAGTACTTC. Protein: CASSVGIQRGYQETQYF. This rearrangement joins TRBV10-1 to TRBJ2-5; 7 nucleotides line up with TRBD2. Germline lookup yields CDR1 WNHNN and CDR2 SYGVQD (reference sequence). The CDR3 sequence is 17 residues long. Germline trimming cut 6 bases from V and 0 bases from J; bases unmatched to any gene: 13.

This chain links TRBV5-4 with TRBJ2-7; possibly TRBD1 for D (5 bases). Trimming left V 2 bases short and J 4 bases short, with 13 bases between. The CDR3 totals 14 residues. Germline V gene lookup returns CDR1 SGHNT and CDR2 YYREEE (reference sequence). CDR3 DNA: TGTGCCAGCAGCTTCCAGGGAAGCCGATACGAGCAGTACTTC. Its protein product is CASSFQGSRYEQYF.

The J gene is TRBJ2-5, the V gene TRBV5-1; TRBD2 agrees at 7 bases. J gave up 5 bases and V 4 bases, and 11 bases lay outside the gene matches. This CDR3 is built from 15 residues. CDR1 and CDR2 (germline): SGHRS, YFSETQ. CDR3 coding DNA: TGCGCCAGCAGCCCCAGTGGCGGGGGAGGGGAGACCCAGTACTTC. It yields the protein CASSPSGGGGETQYF.

The genes are TRBV28 and TRBJ2-1, with 7 bases that match TRBD2. The trim removed 6 bases at V and 1 base at J, leaving 6 bases unmatched. Germline CDR1 and CDR2: MDHEN and SYDVKM. The CDR3 runs to 15 residues. The CDR3 region is CASSLLAPSYNEQFF. Here the CDR3 DNA reads TGTGCCAGCAGCCTACTAGCGCCATCCTACAATGAGCAGTTCTTC.

The V call is TRBV5-1, the J call TRBJ2-7; D not resolved. Germline CDR1 and CDR2: SGHRS and YFSETQ. Trimming removed 2 bases from V and 1 base from J, with 7 bases in between. This CDR3 spans 13 amino acids. The CDR3 protein is CASSFTASYEQYF. CDR3 nucleotides: TGCGCCAGCAGCTTTACCGCTTCCTACGAGCAGTACTTC. The full variable domain, its missing parts supplied by reference TRBV5-1 and TRBJ2-7, is KAGVTQTPRYLIKTRGQQVTLSCSPISGHRSVSWYQQTPGQGLQFLFEYFSETQRNKGNFPGRFSGRQFSNSRSEMNVSTLELGDSALYLCASSFTASYEQYFGPGTRLTVT.

CDR3 nucleotides: TGTGCCTGGAAGAGTGCGAGAGCCAAAAACATTCAGTACTTC. It encodes CAWKSARAKNIQYF. V and J are TRBV30 and TRBJ2-4; D remains ambiguous. This CDR3 has 14 residues. V gave up 4 bases and J gave up 0 bases, with 10 bases separating them. Germline V lookup: CDR1 GTSNPN, CDR2 SVGIG (reference sequence).

This clonotype was detected only a few times. The genes are TRBV3-1 and TRBJ1-5, with no clear D. Trimming pared 3 bases from V and 2 bases from J, leaving 8 bases between. CDR3 length equals 14 residues. Germline V CDR1 and CDR2: LGHDT, YNNKEL (reference sequence). CDR3 DNA sequence: TGTGCCAGCAGCCATAGCTTCGGCAATCAGCCCCAGCATTTT. Protein sequence: CASSHSFGNQPQHF.

This clonotype occurred many times. The genes are TRBV29-1 and TRBJ2-1; D is perhaps TRBD1 (8 bases). V lost 7 bases and J lost 8, with 18 bases in between. The CDR3 runs to 13 residues. Germline CDR1 and CDR2: SQVTM and ANQGSEA. CDR3 residues: CSGDRTGRDEQFF. The CDR3 coding sequence is TGCAGCGGGGATCGGACAGGGAGGGATGAGCAGTTCTTC.

The chain links TRBV27 to TRBJ1-6; 9 nucleotides match TRBD1. Germline V gene sequence: CDR1 MNHEY, CDR2 SMNVEV (reference sequence). The CDR3 extends over 16 amino acids. J gave up 8 bases and V 5 bases, and 10 bases lay outside the gene matches. This CDR3 reads CASSPGTGYQHSPLHF. CDR3 nucleotides: TGTGCCAGCAGTCCGGGGACAGGGTATCAACATTCACCCCTCCACTTT.

This clonotype was seen only a few times. The final CDR3 position lacks the conserved phenylalanine or tryptophan, pointing to a likely read error. No DNA is shown, since the ends of the CDR3 on it are uncertain; the CDR3 is the one TCRdb lists. This chain connects TRBV5-4 to TRBJ2-1; the table's D call, TRBD1, has no DNA check behind it. The CDR3 comprises 14 residues, both ends counted. Per the germline V gene, CDR1 is SGHNT and CDR2 is YYREEE (reference sequence). CDR3 loop: CASSFLGGGNPLSL.

The rearrangement uses TRBV24-1 and TRBJ2-3; 9 bases align to TRBD1. The V and J ends lost 4 bases and 2 bases, in that order; junction bases with no gene match: 6. Germline assignment: CDR1 KGHDR and CDR2 SFDVKD. The CDR3 runs 16 residues. CDR3 bases: TGTGCCACCAGTGACCAGACAGGGGGATCCACAGATACGCAGTATTTT. Translating it yields CATSDQTGGSTDTQYF.

V is TRBV12-3 or TRBV12-4 and J is TRBJ1-1, with D hard to call. The CDR3 runs to 15 residues. V lost 3 bases to trimming and J lost 0 bases, with 11 bases between them. The CDR3 coding sequence is TGTGCCAGCAGTTTCCCTGGCAGCCTGAACACTGAAGCTTTCTTT. Its protein is CASSFPGSLNTEAFF.

The chain carries TRBV6-4 and TRBJ2-2; D is ambiguous. Germline V gives CDR1 MRHNA, CDR2 SNTAGT. CDR3 length: 13 amino acids. With 4 bases removed from V and 2 bases from J, the gap between germline ends came to 5 bases. The CDR3 protein is CASSGGNTGELFF. Here the CDR3 DNA reads TGTGCCAGCAGTGGGGGTAACACCGGGGAGCTGTTTTTT.

This rearrangement joins TRBV4-3 to TRBJ2-2; 11 nucleotides agree with TRBD2. The CDR3 has 16 amino acids. The V and J ends lost 4 bases and 5 bases, in that order; junction bases with no gene match: 6. Per the germline V gene, CDR1 is LGHNA and CDR2 is YSLEER. The CDR3 sequence: CASSPLAGGGTGELFF. CDR3 DNA sequence: TGCGCCAGCAGCCCTCTAGCGGGGGGCGGGACCGGGGAGCTGTTTTTT.

This clonotype has more than one count but fewer than ten. The chain employs TRBV29-1 and TRBJ1-1; 7 bases are shared with TRBD1. Germline CDR1 reads SQVTM; CDR2 reads ANQGSEA. This CDR3 has 13 residues. Germline trimming cut 7 bases from V and 0 bases from J; bases unmatched to any gene: 5. The CDR3, as DNA: TGCAGCGGCAGACAGGGAATGAACACTGAAGCTTTCTTT. This encodes CSGRQGMNTEAFF.

The rearrangement uses TRBV19 and TRBJ2-1; D is perhaps TRBD1 (6 bases). Germline CDR1 reads LNHDA; CDR2 reads SQIVND (reference sequence). Deletions cut 7 bases from V and 1 base from J, with 11 bases between. This CDR3 comprises 14 residues. CDR3 loop: CASNQGSSYNEQFF. CDR3 bases: TGTGCCAGTAATCAGGGGTCATCCTACAATGAGCAGTTCTTC.

This clonotype has more than one count but fewer than ten. The chain combines TRBV4-1 with TRBJ1-2; D remains unclear. The CDR3 consists of 15 residues. Trimming left V 1 base short and J 2 bases short, with 11 bases between. Germline V gene sequence: CDR1 MGHRA, CDR2 YSYEKL. The CDR3: CASSQVPGFNYGYTF. The CDR3 DNA reads TGCGCCAGCAGCCAAGTGCCTGGGTTCAACTATGGCTACACCTTC.

This clonotype is classed as medium-sized. This chain joins TRBV14 and TRBJ2-7; possibly TRBD1 for D (6 bases). The CDR3 length is 13 residues. The germline V gene encodes CDR1 SGHDN and CDR2 FVKESK. Trimming removed 6 bases from V and 6 bases from J, with 15 bases in between. Written as DNA, the CDR3 is TGTGCCAGCAGTACGGACGTACAGGGCGAGCAGTACGTC. Protein product: CASSTDVQGEQYV.

The genes are TRBV12-3 or TRBV12-4 and TRBJ1-4; no clear D gene. The V gene lost 3 bases and the J gene lost 8 bases, with 16 bases spanning the gap. The CDR3 length is 15 residues. Here the CDR3 reads CASSFNTRIGEKLFF. The CDR3 DNA sequence: TGTGCCAGCAGTTTCAACACCCGCATAGGGGAAAAACTGTTTTTT.